This is a list of T cell receptor beta chains from one sample in a study of OX40 agonist ivuxolimab in advanced cancers. Clones were sequenced by immunoSEQ multiplex PCR, and TCRdb holds only the in-frame ones, with some missing. This table holds 20,000 to 25,000 clones, 84% found once. Sequencing used CD4+ or CD8+ T cells sorted from blood, obtained in a trial of the OX40 agonist ivuxolimab. These receptors came from an adult with an advanced solid tumor such as melanoma, head and neck, liver or kidney cancer. Both conserved end residues are part of each CDR3. The D gene is left open where the match is weak. For some rows the clone size is stated as once, few or many, or as a class when expanded; others skip it.

CDR3 protein: CASTTRGQETQYF
CDR3 DNA: TGTGCCAGTACGACGAGGGGTCAAGAGACCCAGTACTTC
J gene: TRBJ2-5
clone size: -
V gene: TRBV19
D gene: -

CDR3 protein: CASSYSPASTDTQYF
CDR3 DNA: TGTGCCAGCAGTTACTCTCCCGCGAGCACAGATACGCAGTATTTT
J gene: TRBJ2-3
clone size: -
V gene: TRBV6-5
D gene: -

CDR3 protein: CATSRERLAYEQYF
CDR3 DNA: TGTGCCACCAGCAGAGAGCGACTCGCCTACGAGCAGTACTTC
J gene: TRBJ2-7
clone size: -
V gene: TRBV15
D gene: -

CDR3 protein: CASSVSQRGGDTQYF
CDR3 DNA: TGTGCCAGCAGCGTAAGCCAGCGGGGAGGAGATACGCAGTATTTT
J gene: TRBJ2-3
clone size: -
V gene: TRBV9
D gene: TRBD2

CDR3 protein: CASSLQSGRAGETQYF
CDR3 DNA: TGTGCCAGCAGCTTGCAGAGCGGGAGGGCCGGAGAGACCCAGTACTTC
J gene: TRBJ2-5
clone size: -
V gene: TRBV7-6
D gene: TRBD2

CDR3 protein: CASSPQINYEQYF
CDR3 DNA: TGTGCCAGCAGCCCCCAGATAAATTACGAGCAGTACTTC
J gene: TRBJ2-7
clone size: -
V gene: TRBV7-8
D gene: -

CDR3 protein: CASSLLHGWSSYEQYF
CDR3 DNA: TGTGCCAGCAGTTTACTCCACGGCTGGAGCTCCTACGAGCAGTACTTC
J gene: TRBJ2-7
clone size: -
V gene: TRBV28
D gene: -

CDR3 protein: CASSRTQGGGTDTQYF
CDR3 DNA: TGTGCCAGCAGCCGAACCCAGGGTGGGGGTACAGATACGCAGTATTTT
J gene: TRBJ2-3
clone size: -
V gene: TRBV7-9
D gene: -

CDR3 protein: CASSLDGAPNSYEQYF
CDR3 DNA: TGTGCCAGCAGCTTAGACGGCGCACCCAACTCCTACGAGCAGTACTTC
J gene: TRBJ2-7
clone size: -
V gene: TRBV11-2
D gene: -

CDR3 protein: CASSQDRTSGYEQYF
CDR3 DNA: TGTGCCAGCAGCCAAGACAGGACTAGCGGGTACGAGCAGTACTTC
J gene: TRBJ2-7
clone size: -
V gene: TRBV4-2
D gene: TRBD2

CDR3 protein: CASSQDESGGSYEQYF
CDR3 DNA: TGCGCCAGCAGCCAAGATGAGAGCGGGGGATCCTACGAGCAGTACTTC
J gene: TRBJ2-7
clone size: -
V gene: TRBV4-1
D gene: TRBD2

CDR3 protein: CASSLEPGLQSSYNEQFF
CDR3 DNA: TGTGCCAGCAGTTTAGAGCCGGGACTGCAGAGCTCCTACAATGAGCAGTTCTTC
J gene: TRBJ2-1
clone size: -
V gene: TRBV28
D gene: -

CDR3 protein: CASSDLTDEAFF
CDR3 DNA: TGTGCCAGCAGTGACCTAACGGATGAAGCTTTCTTT
J gene: TRBJ1-1
clone size: -
V gene: TRBV25-1
D gene: -

CDR3 protein: CASNDQGNKGEQYF
CDR3 DNA: TGCGCCAGCAACGACCAGGGGAATAAGGGCGAGCAGTACTTC
J gene: TRBJ2-7
clone size: -
V gene: TRBV4-1
D gene: -

CDR3 protein: CAWSADSAYEQYF
CDR3 DNA: TGTGCCTGGAGTGCGGACAGTGCCTACGAGCAGTACTTC
J gene: TRBJ2-7
clone size: -
V gene: TRBV30
D gene: -

CDR3 protein: CASSQDRRETQYF
CDR3 DNA: TGCGCCAGCAGCCAAGATCGTCGCGAGACCCAGTACTTC
J gene: TRBJ2-5
clone size: -
V gene: TRBV4-1
D gene: -

CDR3 protein: CASSEASGYNEQFF
CDR3 DNA: TGTGCCAGCAGTGAGGCTAGCGGCTACAATGAGCAGTTCTTC
J gene: TRBJ2-1
clone size: few
V gene: TRBV6-4
D gene: TRBD2

CDR3 protein: CASSLQGRGETQYF
CDR3 DNA: TGTGCCAGCAGCCTACAGGGGAGGGGAGAGACCCAGTACTTC
J gene: TRBJ2-5
clone size: -
V gene: TRBV5-6
D gene: -

CDR3 protein: CASSDPFSNQPQHF
CDR3 DNA: TGTGCCAGCAGTGACCCTTTTAGCAATCAGCCCCAGCATTTT
J gene: TRBJ1-5
clone size: few
V gene: TRBV28
D gene: -

CDR3 protein: CASSLTPTGELFF
CDR3 DNA: TGTGCCAGCAGTCTCACGCCCACCGGGGAGCTGTTTTTT
J gene: TRBJ2-2
clone size: -
V gene: TRBV28
D gene: -

CDR3 protein: CASSPTGLVWQFF
CDR3 DNA: TGTGCCAGCAGTCCAACTGGACTAGTGTGGCAGTTCTTC
J gene: TRBJ2-1
clone size: -
V gene: TRBV28
D gene: TRBD2

CDR3 protein: CASSLLGLAGGRETQYF
CDR3 DNA: TGTGCCAGCAGTTTATTGGGACTAGCGGGAGGGCGGGAGACCCAGTACTTC
J gene: TRBJ2-5
clone size: -
V gene: TRBV27
D gene: TRBD2

CDR3 protein: CASSWGGQHYEQYF
CDR3 DNA: TGTGCCAGCAGCTGGGGGGGACAGCACTACGAGCAGTACTTC
J gene: TRBJ2-7
clone size: once
V gene: TRBV5-8
D gene: -

CDR3 protein: CASSLVDRRYGYTF
CDR3 DNA: TGTGCCAGCAGCTTGGTGGACAGGCGCTATGGCTACACCTTC
J gene: TRBJ1-2
clone size: once
V gene: TRBV7-9
D gene: TRBD1

CDR3 protein: CASSRGTGPHEQYF
CDR3 DNA: TGTGCCAGCAGCCGCGGGACAGGGCCCCACGAGCAGTACTTC
J gene: TRBJ2-7
clone size: -
V gene: TRBV7-2
D gene: TRBD1

CDR3 protein: CASSFGRNLNYGYTF
CDR3 DNA: TGTGCCAGCAGTTTCGGCCGGAACCTAAACTATGGCTACACCTTC
J gene: TRBJ1-2
clone size: -
V gene: TRBV28
D gene: -

CDR3 protein: CASSLLGGEQPQHF
CDR3 DNA: TGTGCCAGCAGTTTATTGGGGGGGGAGCAGCCCCAGCATTTT
J gene: TRBJ1-5
clone size: -
V gene: TRBV27
D gene: -

CDR3 protein: CASSHSGTSGLETQYF
CDR3 DNA: TGTGCCAGCAGCCACTCCGGGACTAGCGGGCTAGAGACCCAGTACTTC
J gene: TRBJ2-5
clone size: -
V gene: TRBV7-9
D gene: TRBD2

CDR3 protein: CASSATGTGGFNYGYTF
CDR3 DNA: TGTGCCAGCAGTGCTACCGGGACAGGGGGGTTCAACTATGGCTACACCTTC
J gene: TRBJ1-2
clone size: -
V gene: TRBV6-4
D gene: TRBD1

CDR3 protein: CASSFDVTYEQYF
CDR3 DNA: TGCGCCAGCAGCTTTGACGTTACCTACGAGCAGTACTTC
J gene: TRBJ2-7
clone size: -
V gene: TRBV5-1
D gene: -

CDR3 protein: CASKDGSSYEQYF
CDR3 DNA: TGTGCCAGCAAGGACGGGAGCTCCTACGAGCAGTACTTC
J gene: TRBJ2-7
clone size: -
V gene: TRBV2
D gene: -

CDR3 protein: CASSFFNRGKGEQYF
CDR3 DNA: TGTGCCAGCAGTTTCTTCAACAGGGGAAAAGGGGAGCAGTACTTC
J gene: TRBJ2-7
clone size: -
V gene: TRBV28
D gene: TRBD1

CDR3 protein: CASSLDGNYNEQFF
CDR3 DNA: TGTGCCAGCAGCTTAGACGGAAACTACAATGAGCAGTTCTTC
J gene: TRBJ2-1
clone size: -
V gene: TRBV11-2
D gene: -

CDR3 protein: CATSRQYSNQPQHF
CDR3 DNA: TGTGCCACCAGCAGACAGTATAGCAATCAGCCCCAGCATTTT
J gene: TRBJ1-5
clone size: -
V gene: TRBV15
D gene: -

CDR3 protein: CASSSGDYEQYF
CDR3 DNA: TGTGCCAGCAGCTCGGGGGACTACGAGCAGTACTTC
J gene: TRBJ2-7
clone size: -
V gene: TRBV5-6
D gene: -

CDR3 protein: CASNSRSRDYEQYF
CDR3 DNA: TGTGCCAGCAACTCCAGAAGCAGGGACTACGAGCAGTACTTC
J gene: TRBJ2-7
clone size: once
V gene: TRBV21-1
D gene: -

CDR3 protein: CASSQESGTSGRVEQFF
CDR3 DNA: TGCGCCAGCAGCCAAGAAAGCGGGACTAGCGGGAGAGTTGAGCAGTTCTTC
J gene: TRBJ2-1
clone size: -
V gene: TRBV4-1
D gene: TRBD2

CDR3 protein: CASSAHRLAINTGELFF
CDR3 DNA: TGTGCCAGCAGCGCCCACAGACTAGCGATAAACACCGGGGAGCTGTTTTTT
J gene: TRBJ2-2
clone size: -
V gene: TRBV9
D gene: TRBD2

CDR3 protein: CATSRISSGTDTQYF
CDR3 DNA: TGTGCCACCAGCAGAATTTCTAGCGGGACAGATACGCAGTATTTT
J gene: TRBJ2-3
clone size: -
V gene: TRBV15
D gene: TRBD2

CDR3 protein: CASSPSSVPAFF
CDR3 DNA: TGTGCCAGCAGTCCCTCATCGGTTCCGGCTTTTTTT
J gene: TRBJ1-4
clone size: -
V gene: TRBV28
D gene: -

CDR3 protein: CASSSQGDRTAFF
CDR3 DNA: TGTGCCAGCAGCTCTCAGGGGGACAGGACGGCTTTCTTT
J gene: TRBJ1-1
clone size: -
V gene: TRBV7-9
D gene: TRBD1

CDR3 protein: CASSLWGQAYEQYF
CDR3 DNA: TGTGCCAGCAGCTTGTGGGGGCAGGCCTACGAGCAGTACTTC
J gene: TRBJ2-7
clone size: -
V gene: TRBV5-6
D gene: -

CDR3 protein: CASSLRQGWNTEAFF
CDR3 DNA: TGTGCCAGCAGCTTAAGACAGGGGTGGAACACTGAAGCTTTCTTT
J gene: TRBJ1-1
clone size: -
V gene: TRBV7-9
D gene: TRBD1

CDR3 protein: CASSVAAYEQYF
CDR3 DNA: TGTGCCAGCAGCGTAGCCGCCTACGAGCAGTACTTC
J gene: TRBJ2-7
clone size: -
V gene: TRBV5-6
D gene: -

CDR3 protein: CASSGWLAGAHEQYF
CDR3 DNA: TGCGCCAGCAGCGGGTGGTTAGCGGGAGCCCACGAGCAGTACTTC
J gene: TRBJ2-7
clone size: -
V gene: TRBV5-1
D gene: TRBD2

CDR3 protein: CASSVGGTGLAYGYTF
CDR3 DNA: TGTGCCAGCAGCGTAGGGGGGACAGGTCTGGCCTATGGCTACACCTTC
J gene: TRBJ1-2
clone size: few
V gene: TRBV9
D gene: TRBD1

CDR3 protein: CSVRTSGRSGELFF
CDR3 DNA: TGCAGCGTTCGGACTAGCGGGAGGTCCGGGGAGCTGTTTTTT
J gene: TRBJ2-2
clone size: -
V gene: TRBV29-1
D gene: TRBD2

CDR3 protein: CASSLPGLAGEGKNIQYF
CDR3 DNA: TGTGCCAGCAGCTTACCGGGACTAGCGGGGGAGGGCAAAAACATTCAGTACTTC
J gene: TRBJ2-4
clone size: -
V gene: TRBV7-9
D gene: TRBD2

CDR3 protein: CASSLTGAYYEQYF
CDR3 DNA: TGCGCCAGCAGCCTCACAGGGGCATACTACGAGCAGTACTTC
J gene: TRBJ2-7
clone size: -
V gene: TRBV5-1
D gene: TRBD1

CDR3 protein: CASSHVDSGYGYTF
CDR3 DNA: TGCGCCAGCAGCCATGTAGACAGCGGCTATGGCTACACCTTC
J gene: TRBJ1-2
clone size: -
V gene: TRBV4-1
D gene: -

CDR3 protein: CSVERIVEKLFF
CDR3 DNA: TGCAGCGTTGAACGGATTGTTGAAAAACTGTTTTTT
J gene: TRBJ1-4
clone size: -
V gene: TRBV29-1
D gene: -

CDR3 protein: CASSLRETNEKLFF
CDR3 DNA: TGTGCCAGCAGCTTAAGGGAAACTAATGAAAAACTGTTTTTT
J gene: TRBJ1-4
clone size: -
V gene: TRBV5-4
D gene: -

CDR3 protein: CASSLVAQRLSSYNEQFF
CDR3 DNA: TGTGCCAGCAGCTTAGTGGCGCAGCGTTTGAGCTCCTACAATGAGCAGTTCTTC
J gene: TRBJ2-1
clone size: -
V gene: TRBV7-6
D gene: -